Listed here are 27 T cell receptor beta chains from one sample, sequenced in a study of CD8 T cells in ankylosing spondylitis. TCRdb reprocessed the 5' RACE reads via MiXCR and lists one record per CDR3 protein. Here the sample spans approximately 240,000 distinct CDR3 sequences, approximately 10% being singletons. The sample taken for sequencing was blood, either unsorted or a sorted T cell fraction (not recorded which). The receptors here all came from a male donor with ankylosing spondylitis or in good health (not recorded which).

The chain uses TRBV5-6 and TRBJ2-7, with D possibly called TRBD1 or TRBD2 (6 bases each). Per the germline V gene, CDR1 is SGHDT and CDR2 is YYEEEE. Trimming cost V 2 bases and J 5 bases, with 14 bases left between them. CDR3 length: 14 residues. The CDR3 DNA sequence: TGTGCCAGCAGCTTTGGGGCCCGGGGGCACGAGCAGTACTTC. This encodes CASSFGARGHEQYF.

This clonotype was recorded many times. The chain combines TRBV12-3 or TRBV12-4 with TRBJ1-5, with 9 bases matching TRBD1. The CDR3 contains 14 residues. Unmatched junction bases numbered 8, after V lost 6 bases and J lost 8 bases. CDR3 sequence (DNA): TGTGCCAGCAGCCGGGGACAGGGCGGGGAGCCCCAGCATTTT. It encodes CASSRGQGGEPQHF.

The CDR3 is CSVAGQAGNTIYF. The DNA for the CDR3 is TGCAGCGTGGCAGGGCAGGCGGGAAACACCATATATTTT. The V gene is TRBV29-1, the J gene TRBJ1-3; D perhaps matches TRBD1 (5 bases). The CDR3 totals 13 residues. Germline V gene data show CDR1 as SQVTM and CDR2 as ANQGSEA. V lost 6 bases and J 4 bases, leaving 13 bases between the germline ends.

This clonotype was recorded a few times. The chain is built from TRBV27 and TRBJ1-2; D is possibly TRBD1 (6 bases). Germline V gene data show CDR1 as MNHEY and CDR2 as SMNVEV (reference sequence). Trimming took 8 bases from V and 7 from J, leaving 17 bases between them. The CDR3 runs 13 residues. The CDR3 loop reads CASGSGGTLGYTF. The CDR3 DNA is TGTGCCAGCGGGTCTGGGGGGACACTTGGCTACACCTTC.

A word on this clonotype: The junction differs from germline at one of its ends, possibly a read error. V is TRBV6-5 and J is TRBJ2-4; the D gene is possibly TRBD1 (6 bases). This CDR3 comprises 14 residues. Germline CDR1 is MNHEY and CDR2 is SVGAGI. CDR3 bases: TGTGCCAGCAGTTACCTTGACAGGAAAAACATGCAGTACTTC. Its protein is CASSYLDRKNMQYF.

This clonotype was found a few times. The chain couples TRBV19 to TRBJ2-2; a weak D match, TRBD2 (7 bases). Germline loops: CDR1 LNHDA, CDR2 SQIVND (reference sequence). The CDR3 contains 16 residues. V lost 3 bases and J 5 bases, leaving 16 bases between the germline ends. As DNA, the CDR3 is TGTGCCAGTAGTATCCTGGCGGGGGCCCAGACCGGGGAGCTGTTTTTT. This sequence encodes CASSILAGAQTGELFF.

As to this clonotype: A much larger clone differs from this one at a single base, so this may be a read error. This sequence joins TRBV18 and TRBJ1-2, with D hard to call. The germline V gene has CDR1 KGHSH and CDR2 LQKENI. The CDR3 spans 12 residues. CDR3 sequence reads: CASSPTDYGHTF. CDR3 DNA: TGTGCCAGCTCACCTACGGACTATGGCCACACCTTC.

This clonotype was observed many times. V and J are TRBV21-1 and TRBJ2-3; TRBD1 reflects the table's D call only, with no check against the DNA. TRBV21-1 is shown as a pseudogene. The CDR3 has 20 amino acids. The CDR3 DNA is TGTGCCAGCAGCAAAGGTCGAAACGCGGGGGCACCGATTAGCACAGATACGCAGTATTTT. It codes for CASSKGRNAGAPISTDTQYF.

This rearrangement joins TRBV20-1 to TRBJ2-1, with D maybe TRBD2 (5 bases). Germline values: CDR1 DFQATT, CDR2 SNEGSKA (reference sequence). This CDR3 comprises 15 residues. Trimming shortened V by 3 bases and J by 10 bases, and 22 bases separated the two germline ends. For the CDR3, the DNA is TGCAGTGCTAGTCCGGCCACTCAATCCCCGGGAGAGCAGTTCTTC. Translating it yields CSASPATQSPGEQFF.

This clonotype has a count of ten or more. The chain links TRBV20-1 to TRBJ1-4; 8 bases align to TRBD1. Trimming removed 6 bases from V and 8 bases from J; junction bases left unmatched: 2. The CDR3 is 11 amino acids. The germline V gene encodes CDR1 DFQATT and CDR2 SNEGSKA (reference sequence). CDR3 nucleotides: TGCAGTGCCGGACAGGGAGAAAAACTGTTTTTT. Amino acids: CSAGQGEKLFF.

This clonotype has more than one count but fewer than ten. V gene TRBV30 combines with J gene TRBJ2-7; 7 bases are shared with TRBD1. The CDR3 length is 10 residues. Germline V gene sequence: CDR1 GTSNPN, CDR2 SVGIG (reference sequence). After removal of 3 bases from V and 7 bases from J, the junction contained 0 bases not matched to a gene. CDR3 sequence (DNA): TGTGCCTGGAGACAGGGGGAGCAGTACTTC. As protein: CAWRQGEQYF.

This clonotype was detected many times. The chain has TRBV6-5 and TRBJ1-2; TRBD1 aligns across 9 bases. Losses at the gene ends were 2 bases for V and 7 bases for J; bases not matched to a gene: 8. The CDR3 consists of 15 residues. CDR1 MNHEY and CDR2 SVGAGI come from the germline V gene. The CDR3 here is CASSYPGQGLGGYTF. The DNA of the CDR3 is TGTGCCAGCAGTTACCCGGGACAGGGACTAGGTGGCTACACCTTC.

V and J are TRBV30 and TRBJ2-3; 9 positions agree with TRBD2. The CDR3 covers 16 residues. Looked up from germline, CDR1 is GTSNPN and CDR2 is SVGIG (reference sequence). Trimming removed 5 bases from V and 0 bases from J; junction bases left unmatched: 9. CDR3 sequence (DNA): TGTGCCTGGGTAGCGGGGGAAACTACTAGCACAGATACGCAGTATTTT. The encoded protein is CAWVAGETTSTDTQYF.

Many counts were recorded for this clonotype. This rearrangement joins TRBV10-3 to TRBJ2-7, with 7 bases matching TRBD1. V lost 2 bases, J lost 3 bases, and 7 bases stayed unmatched. The CDR3 is 15 amino acids. CDR1 and CDR2 from the germline V gene are ENHRY and SYGVKD. This CDR3 reads CAISEPGDSHYEQYF. In nucleotides, the CDR3 is TGTGCCATCAGTGAGCCTGGGGACAGCCACTACGAGCAGTACTTC.

This clonotype was found many times. The CDR3 loop reads CSARGQGINEQFF. DNA of the CDR3: TGCAGTGCTAGGGGCCAGGGAATCAATGAGCAGTTCTTC. The rearrangement links TRBV20-1 to TRBJ2-1; tentative D call: TRBD1 (5 bases). V was trimmed by 3 bases and J by 6 bases, leaving 12 bases between them. The length of the CDR3 is 13 residues. Germline V gene lookup returns CDR1 DFQATT and CDR2 SNEGSKA (reference sequence).

The chain has TRBV7-2 and TRBJ2-5; TRBD1 matches at 8 bases. Trimming removed 1 base from V and 6 bases from J; junction bases left unmatched: 4. Germline V gene lookup returns CDR1 SGHTA and CDR2 FQGNSA. There are 14 residues in the CDR3. CDR3 in amino acids: CASSLDRGSKTQYF. The DNA of the CDR3 is TGTGCCAGCAGCTTAGACAGGGGGTCTAAGACCCAGTACTTC.

The genes are TRBV30 and TRBJ2-1, with 9 bases identical to TRBD2. The junction had 4 bases not matched to a gene; V was cut back by 2 bases and J by 8 bases. Germline V gives CDR1 GTSNPN, CDR2 SVGIG (reference sequence). This CDR3 is built from 13 residues. The CDR3 nucleotides are TGTGCCTGGAGTTTGCGGGGGGGAGATGAGCAGTTCTTC. Its translation is CAWSLRGGDEQFF. Variable domain in full (rest from reference TRBV30 and TRBJ2-1): SQTIHQWPATLVQPVGSPLSLECTVEGTSNPNLYWYRQAAGRGLQLLFYSVGIGQISSEVPQNLSASRPQDRQFILSSKKLLLSDSGFYLCAWSLRGGDEQFFGPGTRLTVL.

This clonotype showed up just a few times. In DNA form, the CDR3 reads TGCGCCAGCAGTGAGGACAGTTTAAGCTACGAGCAGTACTTC. It is translated as CASSEDSLSYEQYF. This chain joins TRBV10-1 and TRBJ2-7, with D tentatively TRBD1 (5 bases). The germline V gene encodes CDR1 WNHNN and CDR2 SYGVQD (reference sequence). V lost 2 bases and J 3 bases, leaving 11 bases between the germline ends. This CDR3 has 14 residues.

At least ten counts were recorded for this clonotype. This chain joins TRBV12-3 or TRBV12-4 and TRBJ2-1; 12 nucleotides match TRBD2. The J segment lost 6 bases and the V segment lost 2 bases, leaving 2 bases of the junction unmatched. This CDR3 region has 15 residues. CDR3 in DNA: TGTGCCAGCAGTTTAACTAGCGGGAGGATCAATGAGCAGTTCTTC. It encodes CASSLTSGRINEQFF.

Comments on this clonotype: This clone may be a read error of a much larger clone one base away. V and J are TRBV5-1 and TRBJ1-1; D remains unclear. CDR3 length: 11 residues. Germline V gene lookup returns CDR1 SGHRS and CDR2 YFSETQ. Written as DNA, the CDR3 is TGCGTCAGCAGGTCAGAGAATGAAGCTTTCTTT. Translation: CVSRSENEAFF.

This clonotype was counted at least ten times. The chain couples TRBV3-1 to TRBJ1-1; tentatively, D is TRBD1 (5 bases). Germline V lookup: CDR1 LGHDT, CDR2 YNNKEL (reference sequence). The CDR3 totals 16 residues. The V end lost 1 base, the J end lost 6 bases, and 18 bases lay between the germline ends. In DNA, the CDR3 is TGTGCCAGCAGCCAAGGTATCTCGGGGCTTAGGGCTGAAGCTTTCTTT. Protein: CASSQGISGLRAEAFF.

The sample holds many counts of this clonotype. This sequence joins TRBV20-1 and TRBJ1-1; D is undetermined. From germline, CDR1 is DFQATT and CDR2 SNEGSKA (reference sequence). V was shortened by 6 bases and J by 3 bases, with 11 bases between the two germline ends. The CDR3 covers 12 residues. CDR3 region: CSAAMEDTEAFF. CDR3 sequence (DNA): TGCAGTGCAGCCATGGAGGACACTGAAGCTTTCTTT.

In this sample, this clonotype turned up a few times. The chain employs TRBV30 and TRBJ1-5, with D perhaps TRBD1 (5 bases). This CDR3 contains 13 residues. The V and J ends lost 1 base and 7 bases respectively, with 11 bases between them. Per germline, CDR1 GTSNPN and CDR2 SVGIG (reference sequence). The chain's CDR3 is CAWSGQGGQPQHF. The DNA of the CDR3 is TGTGCCTGGAGTGGGCAGGGAGGACAGCCCCAGCATTTT.

This clonotype was seen only a few times. The gene calls are TRBV20-1 and TRBJ2-7; 10 positions agree with TRBD1. Trimming at V came to 6 bases and at J to 6 bases, leaving 5 bases not matched to a gene. Per the germline V gene, CDR1 is DFQATT and CDR2 is SNEGSKA (reference sequence). This CDR3 region has 12 residues. Here the CDR3 DNA reads TGCAGTGCGGACAGGGGGTCTTTCGAGCAGTACTTC. Encoded protein: CSADRGSFEQYF.

This clonotype was seen only a few times. The chain recombines TRBV6-1 with TRBJ2-1, with 7 nucleotides matching TRBD1. The CDR3 covers 14 residues. Germline CDR1 is MNHNS and CDR2 is SASEGT. V shed 6 bases and J 2 bases; nucleotides not matched to a gene: 4. Written as DNA, the CDR3 is TGTGCCAGCAGACAGGGGTTAACCTACAATGAGCAGTTCTTC. Translation gives CASRQGLTYNEQFF.

Ten or more counts support this clonotype. The J gene is TRBJ2-2, the V gene TRBV12-3 or TRBV12-4, with D perhaps matching TRBD1 (5 bases). Trimming left V 5 bases short and J 1 base short, with 8 bases between. The CDR3 is 14 residues long. CDR3 region: CASSMTENTGELFF. The CDR3, as DNA: TGTGCCAGCAGTATGACAGAGAACACCGGGGAGCTGTTTTTT.

This clonotype was seen more than once but under ten times. The chain recombines TRBV20-1 with TRBJ2-2, with TRBD1 identical over 10 bases. The germline V gene encodes CDR1 DFQATT and CDR2 SNEGSKA (reference sequence). The CDR3 sequence is 15 residues long. V dropped 0 bases and J dropped 6; count of bases not matched to a gene: 4. This CDR3 reads CSARDGQGDSGELFF. The CDR3 DNA is TGCAGTGCTAGAGACGGACAGGGGGATTCCGGGGAGCTGTTTTTT.